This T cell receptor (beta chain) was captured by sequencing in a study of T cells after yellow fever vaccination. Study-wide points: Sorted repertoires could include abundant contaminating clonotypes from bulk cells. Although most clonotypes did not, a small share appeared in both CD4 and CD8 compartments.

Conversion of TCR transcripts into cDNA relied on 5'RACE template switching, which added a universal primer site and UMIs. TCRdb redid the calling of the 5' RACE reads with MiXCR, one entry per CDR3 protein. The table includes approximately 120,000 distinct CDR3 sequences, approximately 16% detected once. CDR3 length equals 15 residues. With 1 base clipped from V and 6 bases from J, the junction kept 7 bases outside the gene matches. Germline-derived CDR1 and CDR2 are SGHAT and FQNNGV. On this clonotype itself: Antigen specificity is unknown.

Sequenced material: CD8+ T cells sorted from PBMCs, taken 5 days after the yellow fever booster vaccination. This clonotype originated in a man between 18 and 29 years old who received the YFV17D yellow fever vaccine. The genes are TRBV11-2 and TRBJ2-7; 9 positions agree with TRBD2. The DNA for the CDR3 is TGTGCCAGCAGCTTAGCGCGGGGGGGCCATGGCGAGCAGTACTTC. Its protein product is CASSLARGGHGEQYF.